This T cell receptor (beta chain) was found in a study of blood T cell repertoires in COVID-19. The CDR3 is 18 residues long. The V end was cut by 5 bases, the J end by 0 bases, with 17 bases between. Per germline, CDR1 SGHAT and CDR2 FQNNGV. This table comes from immunoSEQ multiplex PCR, and its TCRdb copy is limited to in-frame clones, with some not included. Of around 70,000 clones in the sample, 80% to 90% are singletons; the top ten hold more than 20%. The source is a woman in her 70s with acute or convalescent COVID-19. The chain carries TRBV11-2 and TRBJ1-6, with D possibly matching TRBD1 (6 bases). Sequences were obtained from peripheral blood. CDR3 loop: CASSTIQGTSSYNSPLHF. CDR3 nucleotide sequence: TGTGCCAGCAGCACTATACAGGGAACGAGCTCCTATAATTCACCCCTCCACTTT.